The 18 T cell receptor beta chains listed next were all sequenced from one sample in a study of tissue T cells after allogeneic stem cell transplantation. Clones were sequenced by immunoSEQ multiplex PCR, and TCRdb holds only the in-frame ones, with some missing. The table has some 48,000 clones, 73% seen once. The source material was sorted cells pooled from one or two spleens. These receptors were obtained from a pool of C57BL/6 mice in good health.

About this clone: A read error may account for a junction end that differs from germline. Any gene name here is a mouse gene name. Read data end 1 residue before the CDR3 end; the end is taken from the germline J gene. The V call is TRBV1, the J call TRBJ2-7; the D is unclear. From germline, CDR1 is NSQYPW and CDR2 LRSPGD (reference sequence). This CDR3 spans 12 amino acids. CDR3 DNA, as far as it was read: TGCACCCGCAGTGCTAGCTCCTATGAACAGTAC. This encodes CTRSASSYEQY. The whole CDR3 reads CTRSASSYEQYF. Full variable domain (outside the CDR3, taken from reference TRBV1 and TRBJ2-7): VTLLEQNPRWRLVPRGQAVNLRCILKNSQYPWMSWYQQDLQKQLQWLFTLRSPGDKEVKSLPGADYLATRVTDTELRLQVANMSQGRTLYCTRSASSYEQYFGPGTRLTVL.

A word on this clone: Genes and germline come from the mouse. The read terminates 1 residue ahead of where the CDR3 ends, so the germline J gene completes it. V gene TRBV13-1 combines with J gene TRBJ1-6; D gene ambiguous. TRBJ1-6 is classed as an ORF, of uncertain function. Germline-derived CDR1 and CDR2 are NSHNY and SYGAGN. CDR3 length equals 13 residues. Trimming left V 1 base short and J 7 bases short, with 6 bases between. The CDR3 is CASSDSQNSPLYF. The DNA read from the CDR3 is TGTGCCAGCAGTGATTCCCAGAATTCGCCCCTCTAC.

With regard to this clone: Gene names are mouse gene names. The missing CDR3 end, 1 residue past where the read stops, is filled in from the germline J gene. V is TRBV13-1 and J is TRBJ2-1; 11 bases align to TRBD1. J lost 3 bases, V lost 0 bases, and 2 bases had no gene match. CDR1 and CDR2 (germline): NSHNY, SYGAGN. The CDR3 extends over 16 amino acids. The CDR3 here is CASSDAGTGGYAEQFF. The sequenced part of the CDR3 DNA is TGTGCCAGCAGTGATGCAGGGACAGGGGGCTATGCTGAGCAGTTC.

This clone was detected a few times. Gene labels here are mouse ones. The CDR3 reads CASSFQGREQYF. The CDR3 DNA, read in part, is TGTGCCAGCAGCTTTCAGGGGAGGGAACAGTAC. V gene TRBV4 combines with J gene TRBJ2-7; tentatively, D is TRBD1 (6 bases). The read terminates 1 residue before the CDR3 end, so the remaining end is supplied by the germline J gene. The CDR3 totals 12 residues. The germline CDR1 and CDR2 sequences are LGHDT and YNNKQL (reference sequence). Trimming shortened V by 4 bases and J by 7 bases, and 11 bases separated the two germline ends.

Comment on this clone: Gene and germline names: mouse. From the germline J gene comes the end of the CDR3, since the read stops 1 residue before it. V gene TRBV13-3 combines with J gene TRBJ2-4, with 11 bases aligning to TRBD2. The V gene end was trimmed by 3 bases and the J gene end by 2 bases; junction bases not matched to a gene: 5. Germline values: CDR1 NNHDY, CDR2 SYVADS. This CDR3 has 16 residues. The CDR3 sequence: CASSVDWGEDQNTLYF. Partial CDR3 DNA: TGTGCCAGCAGTGTGGACTGGGGGGAGGATCAAAACACCTTGTAC.

This clone was detected once. Gene names are the mouse ones. The read is 1 residue too short to cover the CDR3 end, so that end is filled in from the germline J gene. The genes are TRBV26 and TRBJ1-1; the match to TRBD1 covers 9 bases. Germline CDR1 is KGHPV and CDR2 is FQNQEV (reference sequence). With 6 bases clipped from V and 6 bases from J, the junction kept 5 bases outside the gene matches. This CDR3 has 13 residues. The sequenced part of the CDR3 DNA is TGTGCCAGCAGCCCCCGGGACAGGGCAGAAGTCTTC. Translation: CASSPRDRAEVF. The whole CDR3 sequence is CASSPRDRAEVFF. Full variable domain (outside the CDR3, taken from reference TRBV26 and TRBJ1-1): NSKVIQTPRYLVKGQGQKAKMRCIPEKGHPVVFWYQQNKNNEFKFLINFQNQEVLQQIDMTEKRFSAECPSNSPCSLEIQSSEAGDSALYLCASSPRDRAEVFFGKGTRLTVV.

As for this clone: The genes are named according to mouse. The read ends 1 residue before the CDR3 terminus; that terminus is restored from the germline J gene. The chain recombines TRBV2 with TRBJ2-4, with TRBD1 matching 8 bases. The CDR3 length is 14 residues. Trimming cost V 3 bases and J 3 bases; bases outside gene matches: 2. Germline lookup yields CDR1 LGHNA and CDR2 YSYQKL. The CDR3 protein is CASSQDRVQNTLYF. The sequenced CDR3 bases are TGTGCCAGCAGCCAGGACAGGGTCCAAAACACCTTGTAC.

This clone was detected only a few times. Gene and germline names: mouse. The CDR3 loop is CASSQDPGGSSYEQYF. The sequenced part of the CDR3 DNA is TGTGCCAGCAGCCAAGATCCTGGGGGGAGCTCCTATGAACAGTAC. The chain carries TRBV5 and TRBJ2-7, with 8 bases aligning to TRBD2. The read ends 1 residue before the CDR3 terminus; that terminus is restored from the germline J gene. The V gene end was trimmed by 0 bases and the J gene end by 0 bases; junction bases not matched to a gene: 4. Germline values: CDR1 LGHNA, CDR2 YNLKQL (reference sequence). The CDR3 has 16 residues.

Remarks on this clone: These gene names are mouse names. The sequence runs out 1 residue before the end of the CDR3; the remainder is reconstructed from the germline J gene. The chain couples TRBV3 to TRBJ2-5; TRBD2 aligns across 7 bases. Germline trimming cut 6 bases from V and 4 bases from J; bases unmatched to any gene: 1. The CDR3 has 12 residues. The germline CDR1 and CDR2 sequences are SNHLY and FYNGKV (reference sequence). CDR3 in amino acids: CASRGGEDTQYF. CDR3 bases read: TGTGCCAGCAGGGGGGGGGAAGACACCCAGTAC. Variable domain in full (rest from reference TRBV3 and TRBJ2-5): GPKVLQIPSHQIIDMGQMVTLNCDPVSNHLYFYWYKQILGQQMEFLVNFYNGKVMEKSKLFKDQFSVERPDGSYFTLKIQPTALEDSAVYFCASRGGEDTQYFGPGTRLLVL.

Of note for this clone: Gene and germline names: mouse. The read falls 1 residue short of the CDR3 end, and the missing part is taken from the germline J gene. This chain joins TRBV12-1 and TRBJ1-4, with 10 nucleotides matching TRBD1. CDR3 length equals 16 residues. Per germline, CDR1 SGHSN and CDR2 HYEKVE. V dropped 2 bases and J dropped 6; count of bases not matched to a gene: 8. The sequenced CDR3 bases are TGTGCCAGCTCTCCAAACCGGGACAGGGGTGACGAAAGATTATTT. Its protein product is CASSPNRDRGDERLF. The complete CDR3 sequence is CASSPNRDRGDERLFF. Full variable domain (rest looked up from reference TRBV12-1 and TRBJ1-4): DSGVVQSPRHIIKEKGGRSVLTCIPISGHSNVVWYQQTLGKELKFLIQHYEKVERDKGFLPSRFSVQQFDDYHSEMNMSALELEDSAMYFCASSPNRDRGDERLFFGHGTKLSVL.

This clone came up a few times. Gene names are mouse gene names. The read falls 1 residue short of the CDR3 end, and the missing part is taken from the germline J gene. The gene calls are TRBV19 and TRBJ2-7; 12 positions match TRBD2. V gave up 4 bases and J gave up 6 bases; unmatched junction bases: 2. CDR3 length: 13 amino acids. Germline assignment: CDR1 FNHDT and CDR2 SITEND (reference sequence). CDR3 residues: CASSGTGGSEQYF. The sequenced CDR3 bases are TGTGCCAGCAGTGGGACTGGGGGGAGTGAACAGTAC.

On this clone itself: Gene names are the mouse ones. The read halts 1 residue ahead of the CDR3 end, with the missing end drawn from the germline J gene. The genes are TRBV3 and TRBJ2-4, with TRBD2 matching over 13 bases. The CDR3 extends over 17 amino acids. Germline V CDR1 and CDR2: SNHLY, FYNGKV (reference sequence). J lost 1 base, V lost 6 bases, and 7 bases had no gene match. The sequenced part of the CDR3 DNA is TGTGCCAGCAGACTTTCCGGGACTGGGGGGGGTCAAAACACCTTGTAC. Translation: CASRLSGTGGGQNTLY. Given in full, the CDR3 is CASRLSGTGGGQNTLYF. The whole variable domain, filled in from reference TRBV3 and TRBJ2-4, reads GPKVLQIPSHQIIDMGQMVTLNCDPVSNHLYFYWYKQILGQQMEFLVNFYNGKVMEKSKLFKDQFSVERPDGSYFTLKIQPTALEDSAVYFCASRLSGTGGGQNTLYFGAGTRLSVL.

A word on this clone: These gene names are mouse names. The read gets to within 1 residue of the CDR3 end, and the germline J gene fills in the rest. The V call is TRBV3, the J call TRBJ2-3, with unresolved D. The V end lost 5 bases, the J end lost 0 bases, and 9 bases lay between the germline ends. The CDR3 is 14 amino acids. From germline, CDR1 is SNHLY and CDR2 FYNGKV (reference sequence). The part of the CDR3 DNA that was read is TGTGCCAGCAGCCCCTCAATTAGTGCAGAAACGCTGTAT. Translation: CASSPSISAETLY. The entire CDR3 is CASSPSISAETLYF.

On this clone itself: The genes are named according to mouse. The read halts 1 residue ahead of the CDR3 end, with the missing end drawn from the germline J gene. J is TRBJ1-3 and V is TRBV13-3, with no clear D. The CDR3 extends over 13 amino acids. Trimming pared 2 bases from V and 0 bases from J, leaving 3 bases between. Germline-derived CDR1 and CDR2 are NNHDY and SYVADS. The CDR3: CASSEGSGNTLYF. The covered CDR3 bases are TGTGCCAGCAGTGAAGGTTCTGGAAATACGCTCTAT.

Worth noting for this clone: Gene names are mouse gene names. The observed sequence ends 1 residue before the CDR3 terminus, with the missing tail filled in from the germline J gene. The chain joins TRBV13-2 to TRBJ2-4, with 8 bases matching TRBD2. Germline V gene data show CDR1 as NNHNN and CDR2 as SYGAGS (reference sequence). This CDR3 region has 13 residues. J lost 4 bases, V lost 5 bases, and 3 bases had no gene match. The CDR3 is CASGLGGENTLYF. Incomplete CDR3 DNA: TGTGCCAGCGGGCTGGGGGGTGAAAACACCTTGTAC.

This clone came up a few times. Gene names denote mouse genes. The CDR3 end lies 1 residue beyond the end of the read and is filled in from the germline J gene. The chain combines TRBV15 with TRBJ1-5; 8 positions match TRBD1. V lost 0 bases, J lost 3 bases, and 4 bases stayed unmatched. From germline, CDR1 is SGHND and CDR2 FRSKSL. The CDR3 extends over 16 amino acids. The CDR3 spells CASSLADREVNQAPLF. CDR3 DNA, as far as it was read: TGTGCCAGCAGTTTAGCGGACAGGGAGGTCAACCAGGCTCCGCTT. Together with reference TRBV15 and TRBJ1-5, the CDR3 gives the full variable domain: DAGVTQTPRHEVAEKGQTIILKCEPVSGHNDLFWYRQTKIQGLELLSYFRSKSLMEDGGAFKDRFKAEMLNSSFSTLKIQPTEPKDSAVYLCASSLADREVNQAPLFGEGTRLSVL.

To note about this clone: Gene names are mouse gene names. The read ends 1 residue shy of where the CDR3 ends; the end is completed using the germline J gene. The chain couples TRBV13-2 to TRBJ1-1, with TRBD1 matching over 7 bases. Per germline, CDR1 NNHNN and CDR2 SYGAGS (reference sequence). The CDR3 totals 15 residues. V dropped 0 bases and J dropped 3; count of bases not matched to a gene: 5. The covered CDR3 bases are TGTGCCAGCGGTGATGGTTCAGGGGGTTACACAGAAGTCTTC. This gives the protein CASGDGSGGYTEVF. The full CDR3 protein is CASGDGSGGYTEVFF.

About this clone itself: Here the gene names and germline are mouse. The read falls 1 residue short of the CDR3 end, and the missing part is taken from the germline J gene. The rearrangement joins TRBV12-2 to TRBJ1-2; D call uncertain. The CDR3 spans 11 residues. CDR1 is SGHLS, CDR2 HYDKME, per germline. Trimming took off 1 base at V and 3 bases at J, with 2 bases between the two ends. The sequenced part of the CDR3 DNA is TGTGCCAGCTCTCTTTACTCCGACTACACC. It is translated as CASSLYSDYT. The entire CDR3 is CASSLYSDYTF.